This record covers a single T cell receptor (beta chain). As yet, its antigen is unknown. The data derive from a study of T cell responses to AZD1222 COVID-19 vaccine. Broader study findings: There were mostly white British donors and more females than males, and clonal diversity was possibly underestimated. Dominant at 160-218 and 743-854, vaccine-associated CD4 TCRs also spanned spike. An increase in Spike-specific TCR breadth and depth was observed after two AZD1222 doses.

Sequencing was performed with immunoSEQ multiplex PCR; in TCRdb, only in-frame clones are kept and a portion is missing. Of approximately 150,000 clones listed, about 94% are singletons. CDR3 size: 15 residues. Trimming removed 3 bases from V and 6 bases from J, with 18 bases in between. Germline V CDR1 and CDR2: SGHDT, YYEEEE. The rearrangement uses TRBV5-6 and TRBJ1-1, with D possibly TRBD1 on 6 matching bases. The specimen was peripheral blood, collected on day 0 of AZD1222 vaccination. The sequence derives from an adult in good health. CDR3 sequence reads: CASSSSWTVRAEAFF. CDR3 bases: TGTGCCAGCAGCTCGAGCTGGACAGTCCGGGCTGAAGCTTTCTTT.